Below are 18 T cell receptor beta chains sequenced from a single sample in a study of early T cells in non-severe SARS-CoV-2 infection. TCRdb ran MiXCR on the 5' RACE reads and lists one entry per CDR3 protein. The table shows tens of thousands of distinct CDR3 sequences, with 4.5% to 7% occurring only once. The sample was whole blood, taken at baseline. These receptors came from an adult who was a healthcare worker with PCR-confirmed SARS-CoV-2 infection or an uninfected control (not recorded which).

This clonotype has a count of ten or more. At one end the junction does not follow the germline gene, possibly because of a read error. J is TRBJ2-3 and V is TRBV7-2; 8 positions match TRBD2. The CDR3 length is 12 residues. Germline V gives CDR1 SGHTA, CDR2 FQGNSA. CDR3 in amino acids: CASSFREREKSF. DNA of the CDR3: TGTGCCAGCAGCTTCAGAGAGCGGGAGAAAAGTTTT.

On this clonotype: A much larger clone differs from this one at a single base, so this may be a read error. The V gene is TRBV7-8, the J gene TRBJ1-2, with D perhaps matching TRBD1 (5 bases). Per germline, CDR1 SGHVS and CDR2 FQNEAQ. This CDR3 has 13 residues. The CDR3 is CVSSYGTNYGYTF. CDR3 DNA: TGTGTCAGCAGCTACGGGACCAACTATGGCTACACCTTC.

In its sample, this clonotype was seen many times. The V and J genes are TRBV4-1 and TRBJ2-7; D uncertain. Germline V gene data show CDR1 as MGHRA and CDR2 as YSYEKL. The CDR3 sequence is 12 residues long. V was clipped by 2 bases and J by 5 bases, with 7 bases between them. In DNA, the CDR3 is TGCGCCAGCAGCCAAAACACAAACGAGCAGTACTTC. Translation gives CASSQNTNEQYF.

This clonotype was observed many times. The chain employs TRBV29-1 and TRBJ1-2; D gene uncertain. V was pared by 4 bases and J by 0 bases, with 12 bases between. The CDR3 runs 14 residues. Germline CDR1 reads SQVTM; CDR2 reads ANQGSEA. This CDR3 reads CSVGVGSSNYGYTF. The CDR3 DNA is TGCAGCGTTGGGGTAGGCAGTTCTAACTATGGCTACACCTTC.

The sample holds many counts of this clonotype. V is TRBV12-3 or TRBV12-4 and J is TRBJ1-3; D gene uncertain. V lost 2 bases to trimming and J lost 0 bases, with 11 bases between them. This CDR3 spans 16 amino acids. The CDR3 here is CASSLSGVSSGNTIYF. CDR3 DNA: TGTGCCAGCAGTTTAAGTGGCGTTAGCTCTGGAAACACCATATATTTT.

With regard to this clonotype: One end of the junction does not line up with germline, which may come from a read error. The chain couples TRBV7-2 to TRBJ2-7; TRBD2 aligns across 8 bases. There are 17 residues in the CDR3. Germline CDR1 reads SGHTA; CDR2 reads FQGNSA. CDR3 region: CVSSPPAGGRGSYEQYF. The CDR3 coding sequence is TGTGTCAGCAGCCCCCCGGCGGGGGGCAGAGGTTCCTACGAGCAGTACTTC.

This clonotype appeared many times. The chain employs TRBV11-2 and TRBJ2-7; D may be TRBD1 (6 bases). The CDR3 loop spans 14 amino acids. Germline CDR1 is SGHAT and CDR2 is FQNNGV. Between the trimmed V and J ends, which lost 8 bases and 4 bases, there was a span of 18 bases. CDR3 sequence reads: CASGPGVYPYEQYF. The DNA of the CDR3 is TGTGCCAGCGGCCCAGGGGTTTACCCTTACGAGCAGTACTTC.

This clonotype appeared many times. The genes are TRBV19 and TRBJ2-7; possible D gene TRBD1, 5 bases. The CDR3 loop spans 14 amino acids. In germline, CDR1 is LNHDA, CDR2 SQIVND (reference sequence). The V end was cut by 3 bases, the J end by 2 bases, with 11 bases between. The CDR3 region is CASSIRVLAYEQYF. As DNA, the CDR3 is TGTGCCAGTAGTATCAGGGTCTTGGCCTACGAGCAGTACTTC.

This rearrangement joins TRBV29-1 to TRBJ2-6; D gene unclear. The CDR3 sequence is 15 residues long. The germline V and J ends were trimmed by 4 bases and 0 bases, with 10 bases remaining between them. The V gene's germline CDR1 is SQVTM and CDR2 ANQGSEA. The CDR3 reads CSVGAGSSGANVLTF. CDR3 nucleotide sequence: TGCAGCGTTGGGGCCGGAAGCTCTGGGGCCAACGTCCTGACTTTC.

This clonotype has at least ten counts. The J gene is TRBJ2-1, the V gene TRBV24-1, with D tentatively TRBD2 (6 bases). Germline values: CDR1 KGHDR, CDR2 SFDVKD. V dropped 11 bases and J dropped 1 base, with 20 bases sitting between them. The CDR3 has 16 amino acids. In DNA, the CDR3 is TGTGCCAGGAGGGATAAGGGACCCAAATCCTACAATGAGCAGTTCTTC. Its translation: CARRDKGPKSYNEQFF.

In regard to this clonotype: A read error is possible here, since a much larger clone lies one base away. The J gene is TRBJ2-5, the V gene TRBV6-2 or TRBV6-3; 9 bases match TRBD1. CDR1 is MNHEY and CDR2 is SVGEGT in the germline V gene. The CDR3 is 16 residues long. The CDR3 DNA follows: TGTGCCGGCAGTAACCTATCGGGACAGGGACCCAAGACCCAGTACTTC. Amino acids: CAGSNLSGQGPKTQYF.

A few counts support this clonotype. V gene TRBV20-1 combines with J gene TRBJ2-7; 8 bases align to TRBD1. Germline V lookup: CDR1 DFQATT, CDR2 SNEGSKA (reference sequence). The junction had 10 bases not matched to a gene; V was cut back by 2 bases and J by 7 bases. CDR3 size: 14 residues. CDR3 nucleotides: TGCAGTGCTAGACAGGACAGGGCGGTCATAGAGCAGTACTTC. As protein: CSARQDRAVIEQYF.

This clonotype was seen ten or more times. This chain links TRBV3-1 with TRBJ2-2; no firm D call. Trimming took 6 bases from V and 3 from J, leaving 11 bases between them. There are 14 residues in the CDR3. Germline V CDR1 and CDR2: LGHDT, YNNKEL (reference sequence). CDR3 residues: CASRVGQYTGELFF. DNA of the CDR3: TGTGCCAGCAGAGTCGGGCAGTACACCGGGGAGCTGTTTTTT.

This clonotype was observed a handful of times. The CDR3 region has the DNA TGTGCTAGTGGTTTGGTAATGAAGAATGAGCAGTTCTTC. This gives the protein CASGLVMKNEQFF. V and J are TRBV12-5 and TRBJ2-1; no definite D call. The CDR3 consists of 13 residues. The germline gives CDR1 LGHNT, CDR2 FRNRAP. Trimming removed 0 bases from V and 7 bases from J, with 7 bases in between.

This clonotype was counted at least ten times. J is TRBJ2-3 and V is TRBV20-1, with 8 bases identical to TRBD2. The CDR3 runs to 18 residues. Germline V lookup: CDR1 DFQATT, CDR2 SNEGSKA (reference sequence). The J segment lost 5 bases and the V segment lost 0 bases, leaving 16 bases of the junction unmatched. CDR3: CSARDASGRGVGIDTQYF. The CDR3 DNA follows: TGCAGTGCTAGAGATGCAAGCGGGAGAGGAGTGGGCATAGATACGCAGTATTTT.

The sample holds many counts of this clonotype. The chain is built from TRBV6-6 and TRBJ1-4; 7 nucleotides line up with TRBD1. CDR3 length equals 14 residues. Per germline, CDR1 MNHNY and CDR2 SVGAGI (reference sequence). The V segment lost 6 bases and the J segment 4 bases; nucleotides outside the gene matches: 5. In DNA, the CDR3 is TGTGCCAGCAGCCAAGGGGGCTTTAATGAAAAACTGTTTTTT. As protein: CASSQGGFNEKLFF.

This clonotype appeared many times. The chain joins TRBV11-2 to TRBJ2-1; a possible D gene is TRBD2 (5 bases). This CDR3 contains 15 residues. V lost 1 base and J 0 bases, leaving 7 bases between the germline ends. Germline V gene sequence: CDR1 SGHAT, CDR2 FQNNGV. Here the CDR3 DNA reads TGTGCCAGCAGCTTAGGACTAAGCTCCTACAATGAGCAGTTCTTC. Protein: CASSLGLSSYNEQFF. Full variable domain (outside the CDR3, taken from reference TRBV11-2 and TRBJ2-1): EAGVAQSPRYKIIEKRQSVAFWCNPISGHATLYWYQQILGQGPKLLIQFQNNGVVDDSQLPKDRFSAERLKGVDSTLKIQPAKLEDSAVYLCASSLGLSSYNEQFFGPGTRLTVL.

This clonotype has at least ten counts. The CDR3 spells CASSMGKGSYNEQFF. CDR3 DNA sequence: TGTGCCAGTAGTATGGGAAAGGGTTCCTACAATGAGCAGTTCTTC. The chain links TRBV19 to TRBJ2-1; D is unresolved. The CDR3 length is 15 residues. CDR1 and CDR2 (germline): LNHDA, SQIVND (reference sequence). Trimming cost V 3 bases and J 1 base, with 10 bases left between them. The entire variable domain, with the rest obtained from reference TRBV19 and TRBJ2-1, is as follows: DGGITQSPKYLFRKEGQNVTLSCEQNLNHDAMYWYRQDPGQGLRLIYYSQIVNDFQKGDIAEGYSVSREKKESFPLTVTSAQKNPTAFYLCASSMGKGSYNEQFFGPGTRLTVL.